This T cell receptor (beta chain) is drawn from a study of CD8 T cells in ankylosing spondylitis. As the method for making TCR beta libraries, quantitative 5'-RACE with molecular barcodes was used. Each CDR3 protein gets one entry after TCRdb re-called the 5' RACE reads with MiXCR. Altogether about 250,000 distinct CDR3 sequences are present, 20% to 30% being singletons, with the ten largest covering less than 0.75%. Findings and caveats of the study: There was a TCR beta motif, made of several highly homologous variants, that appeared characteristic of ankylosing spondylitis blood. Clones linked with disease were CD8+ and fairly uncommon in the peripheral blood. Prior literature has documented some motif variants in synovial fluid and blood from reactive arthritis.

In the case of this clonotype: Its cognate antigen is unknown.

The clonotype originates from a male donor with ankylosing spondylitis or in good health (not recorded which). Material: blood, either unsorted or a sorted T cell fraction (not recorded which).

In DNA form, the CDR3 reads TGCAGTGCTAGACCGAGCTTCTCCGGGACAGCACAATATTACTACGAGCAGTACTTC. It is translated as CSARPSFSGTAQYYYEQYF. The chain links TRBV20-1 to TRBJ2-7; TRBD1 agrees at 7 bases. The germline V gene encodes CDR1 DFQATT and CDR2 SNEGSKA (reference sequence). This CDR3 contains 19 residues. The V gene end was trimmed by 2 bases and the J gene end by 3 bases; junction bases not matched to a gene: 22.